This TCR beta chain was identified in a study of cytomegalovirus exposure and HLA in healthy donors. General study points: From TCR beta sequences, most subjects' HLA-A and HLA-B alleles were reportedly predicted accurately.

PCR employed 60 Vbeta and 13 Jbeta primers. Sequencing was performed with immunoSEQ multiplex PCR; in TCRdb, only in-frame clones are kept and a portion is missing. The table shows about 130,000 clones, with approximately 80% occurring only once. Remarks on this clone: Its target is unknown.

The germline V gene encodes CDR1 SGHVS and CDR2 FQNEAQ. CDR3 size: 15 residues. J gave up 2 bases and V 1 base, and 5 bases lay outside the gene matches. Specimen: PBMCs. The receptor was derived from a man between 18 and 29 years old in good health and CMV-seronegative. The rearrangement joins TRBV7-8 to TRBJ2-7; 7 bases align to TRBD1. The DNA of the CDR3 is TGTGCCAGCAGCTTAGGACAGGGAGTGGCCTACGAGCAGTACGTC. Amino acids: CASSLGQGVAYEQYV.